This entry lists 18 T cell receptor beta chains sequenced from one sample in a study of CD8 T cells in Susac syndrome. Reverse transcription of roughly 0.5 to 1 ug RNA was carried out with random hexamers. TCRdb used MiXCR to reprocess the immunoSEQ multiplex PCR reads, holding one entry per CDR3 protein. The repertoire holds about 180,000 distinct CDR3 sequences, with roughly 95% as singletons. The sequenced sample consisted of CD4+ T cells from PBMCs. The receptor set was obtained from a human donor with Susac syndrome.

The gene calls are TRBV12-3 or TRBV12-4 and TRBJ2-5; D may be TRBD1 (6 bases). This CDR3 spans 14 amino acids. Between the trimmed V and J ends, which lost 1 base and 0 bases, there was a span of 6 bases. CDR3 DNA: TGTGCCAGCAGTTTAGAGGGGGACCAAGAGACCCAGTACTTC. It is translated as CASSLEGDQETQYF.

The V and J genes are TRBV7-9 and TRBJ2-1; D may be TRBD1 or TRBD2 (6 bases each). Germline V gene lookup returns CDR1 SEHNR and CDR2 FQNEAQ (reference sequence). The CDR3 consists of 18 residues. V dropped 5 bases and J dropped 6 bases, with 26 bases sitting between them. The CDR3 nucleotides read TGTGCCAGCAGCGCCCGAACGGACGGAGGGGAAGGGGGCAATGAGCAGTTCTTC. This gives the protein CASSARTDGGEGGNEQFF.

The chain joins TRBV4-1 to TRBJ2-2, with D possibly TRBD2 on 5 matching bases. V lost 4 bases to trimming and J lost 0 bases, with 9 bases between them. Looked up from germline, CDR1 is MGHRA and CDR2 is YSYEKL. This CDR3 comprises 15 residues. Here the CDR3 DNA reads TGCGCCAGCAGCCGGGAGACTACGAACACCGGGGAGCTGTTTTTT. As protein: CASSRETTNTGELFF.

The chain recombines TRBV28 with TRBJ2-5; D not certain. The germline V and J ends were trimmed by 2 bases and 5 bases, with 9 bases remaining between them. CDR1 is MDHEN and CDR2 is SYDVKM in the germline V gene. CDR3 size: 13 residues. In DNA form, the CDR3 reads TGTGCCAGCAGTTTAGGCTCTCTGGAGACCCAGTACTTC. It specifies CASSLGSLETQYF.

The table lists this clonotype with a count of one. The V call is TRBV11-2, the J call TRBJ2-1; TRBD1 is a possible D gene (6 bases). Germline V gene data show CDR1 as SGHAT and CDR2 as FQNNGV. This CDR3 has 16 amino acids. V was pared by 6 bases and J by 3 bases, with 18 bases between. The CDR3: CASSSRALQGYNEQFF. The CDR3 nucleotides are TGTGCCAGCAGTTCAAGGGCCCTACAGGGCTACAATGAGCAGTTCTTC.

V gene TRBV18 combines with J gene TRBJ2-5; 9 nucleotides match TRBD1. The germline gives CDR1 KGHSH, CDR2 LQKENI. The CDR3 spans 15 residues. V shed 2 bases, J shed 5 bases, and the junction held 6 bases outside the gene matches. The CDR3 here is CASSPGTGRLETQYF. Written as DNA, the CDR3 is TGTGCCAGCTCACCAGGGACAGGGAGGTTGGAGACCCAGTACTTC.

CDR3 loop: CASSSGNSVVQETQYF. The CDR3 DNA follows: TGTGCCAGCAGCTCTGGGAATAGCGTCGTTCAAGAGACCCAGTACTTC. This chain links TRBV9 with TRBJ2-5, with D perhaps matching TRBD2 (5 bases). Trimming pared 4 bases from V and 2 bases from J, leaving 18 bases between. Germline V gene lookup returns CDR1 SGDLS and CDR2 YYNGEE. The CDR3 spans 16 residues.

J is TRBJ1-1 and V is TRBV13, with D maybe TRBD1 (5 bases). CDR1 is PRHDT, CDR2 FYEKMQ, per germline (reference sequence). This CDR3 has 14 amino acids. Trimming pared 3 bases from V and 1 base from J, leaving 9 bases between. The CDR3 sequence: CASSFDRGNTEAFF. The DNA for the CDR3 is TGTGCCAGCAGCTTCGACAGAGGGAACACTGAAGCTTTCTTT.

The chain employs TRBV4-1 and TRBJ2-1; 9 bases fit TRBD2. Losses at the gene ends were 3 bases for V and 7 bases for J; bases not matched to a gene: 7. This CDR3 region has 15 residues. Germline V gene data show CDR1 as MGHRA and CDR2 as YSYEKL. The CDR3 loop reads CASSQERGATNEQFF. The CDR3 DNA is TGCGCCAGCAGCCAGGAGCGGGGGGCCACGAATGAGCAGTTCTTC.

This chain joins TRBV28 and TRBJ1-1; the D is unclear. The CDR3 totals 14 residues. Trimming removed 3 bases at V and 0 bases at J, with 8 bases between. Germline V lookup: CDR1 MDHEN, CDR2 SYDVKM. The CDR3 sequence: CASSFRHMNTEAFF. The CDR3 nucleotides are TGTGCCAGCAGTTTCCGGCACATGAACACTGAAGCTTTCTTT.

This chain uses TRBV7-2 with TRBJ2-7; 7 bases are shared with TRBD1. The CDR3 totals 13 residues. CDR1 and CDR2 (germline): SGHTA, FQGNSA. The V segment lost 3 bases and the J segment 5 bases; nucleotides outside the gene matches: 4. This CDR3 reads CASSFDRANEQYF. The CDR3 DNA reads TGTGCCAGCAGCTTCGACAGGGCCAACGAGCAGTACTTC.

The chain is built from TRBV29-1 and TRBJ1-2; the D is unclear. This CDR3 has 12 amino acids. The germline V and J ends were trimmed by 3 bases and 3 bases, with 8 bases remaining between them. From germline, CDR1 is SQVTM and CDR2 ANQGSEA. Here the CDR3 reads CSVDKADYGYTF. CDR3 in DNA: TGCAGCGTTGACAAGGCGGACTATGGCTACACCTTC.

The V gene is TRBV7-9, the J gene TRBJ2-1; 12 bases match TRBD2. V lost 1 base, J lost 7 bases, and 8 bases stayed unmatched. Germline V lookup: CDR1 SEHNR, CDR2 FQNEAQ (reference sequence). CDR3 length: 17 residues. The CDR3 protein is CASSLGSSGRAKNEQFF. DNA of the CDR3: TGTGCCAGCAGCTTAGGGTCTAGCGGGAGGGCCAAGAATGAGCAGTTCTTC.

CDR3 amino acids: CSVRGQGGTNEKLFF. DNA of the CDR3: TGCAGCGTTCGGGGACAGGGAGGAACTAATGAAAAACTGTTTTTT. This chain joins TRBV29-1 and TRBJ1-4; TRBD1 agrees at 9 bases. The CDR3 extends over 15 amino acids. Germline CDR1 reads SQVTM; CDR2 reads ANQGSEA. With 5 bases clipped from V and 1 base from J, the junction kept 5 bases outside the gene matches.

The rearrangement uses TRBV7-9 and TRBJ2-7; the match to TRBD2 covers 9 bases. CDR1 is SEHNR and CDR2 is FQNEAQ in the germline V gene (reference sequence). Unmatched junction bases numbered 3, after V lost 4 bases and J lost 5 bases. The CDR3 has 13 residues. CDR3 sequence (DNA): TGTGCCAGCAGCTCCAGCGGGGGGAACGAGCAGTACGTC. Amino acid sequence: CASSSSGGNEQYV.

The J gene is TRBJ2-3, the V gene TRBV30; 12 positions agree with TRBD2. The CDR3 has 14 residues. V was pared by 5 bases and J by 4 bases, with 4 bases of the junction left unmatched. Germline lookup yields CDR1 GTSNPN and CDR2 SVGIG (reference sequence). The CDR3 sequence: CAWAGLAGSDTQYF. The CDR3 nucleotides read TGTGCCTGGGCCGGACTAGCGGGATCAGATACGCAGTATTTT.

The chain employs TRBV30 and TRBJ2-2, with D tentatively TRBD1 (6 bases). The V end was cut by 0 bases, the J end by 6 bases, with 17 bases between. The germline CDR1 and CDR2 sequences are GTSNPN and SVGIG (reference sequence). The CDR3 is 16 amino acids. CDR3 nucleotides: TGTGCCTGGAGTGTGCTGGGAACAGGGTTGGCCGGGGAGCTGTTTTTT. This sequence encodes CAWSVLGTGLAGELFF.

This clonotype was seen once. V and J are TRBV5-1 and TRBJ2-7, with a tentative D call TRBD1 (6 bases). Trimming removed 0 bases at V and 3 bases at J, with 10 bases between. Germline assignment: CDR1 SGHRS and CDR2 YFSETQ. The CDR3 covers 14 residues. Written as DNA, the CDR3 is TGCGCCAGCAGCTTGGGACAGGTCGACTACGAGCAGTACTTC. It translates to CASSLGQVDYEQYF.